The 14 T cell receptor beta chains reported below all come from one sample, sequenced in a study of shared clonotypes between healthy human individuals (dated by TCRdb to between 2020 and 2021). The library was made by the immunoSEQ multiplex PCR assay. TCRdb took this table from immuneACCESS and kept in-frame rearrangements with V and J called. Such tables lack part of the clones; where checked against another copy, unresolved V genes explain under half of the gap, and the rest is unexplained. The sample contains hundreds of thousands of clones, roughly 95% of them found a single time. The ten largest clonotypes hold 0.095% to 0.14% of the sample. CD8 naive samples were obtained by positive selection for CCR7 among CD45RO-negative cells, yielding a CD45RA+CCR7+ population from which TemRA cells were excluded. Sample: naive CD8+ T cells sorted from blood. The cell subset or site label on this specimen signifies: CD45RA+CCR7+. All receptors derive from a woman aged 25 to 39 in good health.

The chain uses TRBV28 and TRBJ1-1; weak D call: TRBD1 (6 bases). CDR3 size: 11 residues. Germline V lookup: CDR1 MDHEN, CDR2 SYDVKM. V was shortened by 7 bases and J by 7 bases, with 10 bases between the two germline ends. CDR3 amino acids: CASTEGGEAFF. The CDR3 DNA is TGTGCCAGCACCGAGGGGGGTGAAGCTTTCTTT.

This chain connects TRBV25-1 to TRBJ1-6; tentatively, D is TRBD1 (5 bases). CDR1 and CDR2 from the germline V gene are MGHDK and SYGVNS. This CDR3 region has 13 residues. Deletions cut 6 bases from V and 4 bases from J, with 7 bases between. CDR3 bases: TGTGCCAGCAGGGGGGGTTATAATTCACCCCTCCACTTT. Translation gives CASRGGYNSPLHF.

The CDR3 loop is CASSHPEGVGETQYF. CDR3 bases: TGCGCCAGCAGCCATCCGGAAGGGGTCGGGGAGACCCAGTACTTC. V usage is TRBV4-1 and J usage is TRBJ2-5; the D gene is possibly TRBD1 (5 bases). The V end was cut by 3 bases, the J end by 5 bases, with 16 bases between. This CDR3 has 15 amino acids. Germline lookup yields CDR1 MGHRA and CDR2 YSYEKL.

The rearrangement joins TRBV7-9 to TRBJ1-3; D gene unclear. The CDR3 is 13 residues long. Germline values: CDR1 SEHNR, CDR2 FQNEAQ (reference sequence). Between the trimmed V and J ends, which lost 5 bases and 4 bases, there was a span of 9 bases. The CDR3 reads CASSTGPGNTIYF. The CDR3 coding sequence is TGTGCCAGCAGCACCGGACCGGGAAACACCATATATTTT.

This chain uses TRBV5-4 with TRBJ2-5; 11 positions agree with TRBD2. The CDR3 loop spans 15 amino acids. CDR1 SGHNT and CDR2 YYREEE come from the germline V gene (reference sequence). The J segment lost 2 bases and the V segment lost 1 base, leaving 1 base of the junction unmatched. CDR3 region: CASSLRTSGQETQYF. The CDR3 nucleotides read TGTGCCAGCAGCTTGAGGACTAGCGGGCAAGAGACCCAGTACTTC.

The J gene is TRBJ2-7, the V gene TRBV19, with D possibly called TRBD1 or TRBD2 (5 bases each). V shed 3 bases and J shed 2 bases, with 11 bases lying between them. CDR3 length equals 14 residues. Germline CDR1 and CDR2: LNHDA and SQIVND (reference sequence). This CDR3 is CASSMRDRPYEQYF. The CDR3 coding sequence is TGTGCCAGTAGTATGAGGGACCGCCCCTACGAGCAGTACTTC.

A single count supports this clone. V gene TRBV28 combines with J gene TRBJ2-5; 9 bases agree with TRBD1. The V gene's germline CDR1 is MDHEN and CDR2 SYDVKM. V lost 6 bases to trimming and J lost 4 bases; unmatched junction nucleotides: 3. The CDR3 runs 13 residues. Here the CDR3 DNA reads TGTGCCAGCAGCTGGACAGGGGTAGAGACCCAGTACTTC. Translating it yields CASSWTGVETQYF.

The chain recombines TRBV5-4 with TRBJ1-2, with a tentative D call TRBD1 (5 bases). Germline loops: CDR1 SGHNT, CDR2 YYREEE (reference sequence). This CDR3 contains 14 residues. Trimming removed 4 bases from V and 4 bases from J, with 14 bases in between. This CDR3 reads CASSGIGDGYGYTF. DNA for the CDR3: TGTGCCAGCAGCGGGATAGGGGACGGCTATGGCTACACCTTC. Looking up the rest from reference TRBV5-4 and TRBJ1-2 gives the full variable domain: ETGVTQSPTHLIKTRGQQVTLRCSSQSGHNTVSWYQQALGQGPQFIFQYYREEENGRGNFPPRFSGLQFPNYSSELNVNALELDDSALYLCASSGIGDGYGYTFGSGTRLTVV.

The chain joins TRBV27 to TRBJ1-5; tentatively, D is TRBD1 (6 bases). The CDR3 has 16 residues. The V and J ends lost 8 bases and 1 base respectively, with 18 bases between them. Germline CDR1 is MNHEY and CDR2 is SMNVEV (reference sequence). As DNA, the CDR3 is TGTGCCAGCCGGTTAACAGGGAGTGAGAGCAATCAGCCCCAGCATTTT. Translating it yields CASRLTGSESNQPQHF.

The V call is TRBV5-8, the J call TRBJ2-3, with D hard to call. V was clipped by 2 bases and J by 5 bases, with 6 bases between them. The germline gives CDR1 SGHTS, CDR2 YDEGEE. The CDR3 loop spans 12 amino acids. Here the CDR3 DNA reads TGTGCCAGCAGCTTAGGTGGAGATACGCAGTATTTT. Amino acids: CASSLGGDTQYF.

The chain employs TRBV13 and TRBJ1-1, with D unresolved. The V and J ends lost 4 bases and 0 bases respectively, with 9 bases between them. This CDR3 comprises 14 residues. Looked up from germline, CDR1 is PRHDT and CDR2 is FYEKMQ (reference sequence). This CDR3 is CASSSGGVNTEAFF. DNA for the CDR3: TGTGCCAGCAGCTCGGGAGGAGTGAACACTGAAGCTTTCTTT.

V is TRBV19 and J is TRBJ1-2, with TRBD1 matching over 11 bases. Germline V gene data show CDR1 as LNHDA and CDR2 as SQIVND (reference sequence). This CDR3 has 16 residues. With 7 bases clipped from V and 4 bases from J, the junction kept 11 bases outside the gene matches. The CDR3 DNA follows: TGTGCCAGTACATGGTGGACAGGGGGCGACGGCTATGGCTACACCTTC. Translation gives CASTWWTGGDGYGYTF.

The CDR3 region is CASSFEVSGQPQHF. CDR3 DNA: TGTGCCAGCAGTTTTGAGGTGTCGGGCCAGCCCCAGCATTTT. This chain connects TRBV28 to TRBJ1-5; D is unclear. The CDR3 runs 14 residues. Germline V gene data show CDR1 as MDHEN and CDR2 as SYDVKM. V was trimmed by 3 bases and J by 7 bases, leaving 13 bases between them.

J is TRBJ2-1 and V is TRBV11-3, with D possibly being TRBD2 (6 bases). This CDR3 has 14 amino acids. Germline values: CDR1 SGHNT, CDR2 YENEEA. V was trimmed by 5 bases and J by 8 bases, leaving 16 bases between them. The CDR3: CASSPENRLDEQFF. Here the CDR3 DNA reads TGTGCCAGCAGCCCCGAAAACCGACTAGATGAGCAGTTCTTC. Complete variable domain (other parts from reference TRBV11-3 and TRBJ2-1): EAGVVQSPRYKIIEKKQPVAFWCNPISGHNTLYWYLQNLGQGPELLIRYENEEAVDDSQLPKDRFSAERLKGVDSTLKIQPAELGDSAVYLCASSPENRLDEQFFGPGTRLTVL.